Below, 4 T cell receptor beta chains from the same sample are listed, as sequenced in a study of blood T cell repertoires in COVID-19. The repertoire was sequenced with immunoSEQ multiplex PCR; TCRdb's copy has only in-frame clones and lacks some. The sample records over 200,000 clones, around 90% being singletons. The sample comprised peripheral blood. The origin of the receptors is a man aged 25 to 45 with COVID-19, enrolled during active disease.

This rearrangement joins TRBV2 to TRBJ1-6; the D gene is possibly TRBD1 (5 bases). Trimming shortened V by 5 bases and J by 9 bases, and 14 bases separated the two germline ends. The germline V gene encodes CDR1 SNHLY and CDR2 FYNNEI. This CDR3 has 14 residues. The CDR3 coding sequence is TGTGCCAGCAGTTACCAGGGTTATGGTTCACCCCTCCACTTT. This sequence encodes CASSYQGYGSPLHF.

This chain connects TRBV29-1 to TRBJ1-4; D might be TRBD1 (5 bases). V dropped 5 bases and J dropped 0 bases, with 7 bases sitting between them. The V gene's germline CDR1 is SQVTM and CDR2 ANQGSEA. The CDR3 is 13 residues long. CDR3 bases: TGCAGCGTTTTAGGGGCAACTAATGAAAAACTGTTTTTT. Translation gives CSVLGATNEKLFF.

This clone occurred a few times. The V call is TRBV5-3, the J call TRBJ1-3, with D possibly being TRBD1 (5 bases). TRBV5-3 is recorded as an ORF, its role being uncertain. The length of the CDR3 is 16 residues. V lost 3 bases to trimming and J lost 0 bases, with 13 bases between them. CDR3 amino acids: CARSCRHRHSGNTIYF. CDR3 DNA: TGTGCCAGAAGCTGCCGACACAGGCACTCTGGAAACACCATATATTTT.

V usage is TRBV28 and J usage is TRBJ1-6; TRBD1 is a possible D gene (6 bases). With 8 bases removed from V and 5 bases from J, the gap between germline ends came to 10 bases. CDR3 length: 13 amino acids. Per germline, CDR1 MDHEN and CDR2 SYDVKM. Here the CDR3 reads CASRDTNNSPLHF. Written as DNA, the CDR3 is TGTGCCAGCCGGGACACTAATAATTCACCCCTCCACTTT.